This T cell receptor beta chain is drawn from a study of blood T cell repertoires in COVID-19. Turning to the study itself: The study drew acute and convalescent COVID-19 samples from the United States, Italy and Spain.

V was trimmed by 5 bases and J by 5 bases, leaving 11 bases between them. The CDR3 sequence is 13 residues long. The germline V gene encodes CDR1 SGHKS and CDR2 YYEKEE (reference sequence). Measured with immunoSEQ multiplex PCR; TCRdb has only the in-frame clones, and not every one. The repertoire holds about 87,000 clones, with 70% to 90% as singletons. Source material: peripheral blood. The TCR was taken from a woman at least 80 years old with COVID-19, enrolled during active disease. The chain couples TRBV5-5 to TRBJ1-5; possibly TRBD1 for D (5 bases). CDR3 nucleotide sequence: TGTGCCAGCAGTGGGGGGACCTATCAGCCCCAGCATTTT. It codes for CASSGGTYQPQHF.